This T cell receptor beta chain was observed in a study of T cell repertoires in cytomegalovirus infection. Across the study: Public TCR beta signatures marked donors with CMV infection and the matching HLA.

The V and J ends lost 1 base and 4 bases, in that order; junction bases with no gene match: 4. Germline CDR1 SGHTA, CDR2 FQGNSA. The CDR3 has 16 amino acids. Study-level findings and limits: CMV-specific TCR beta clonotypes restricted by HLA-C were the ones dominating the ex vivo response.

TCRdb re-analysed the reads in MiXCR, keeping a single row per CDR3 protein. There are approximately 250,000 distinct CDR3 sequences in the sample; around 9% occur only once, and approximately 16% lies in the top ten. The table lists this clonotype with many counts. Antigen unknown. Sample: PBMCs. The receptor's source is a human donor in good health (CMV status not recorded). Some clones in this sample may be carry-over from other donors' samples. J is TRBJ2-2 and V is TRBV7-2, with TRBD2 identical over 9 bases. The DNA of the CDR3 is TGTGCCAGCAGCTTAGGCGGGGGGGCCAGCACCGGGGAGCTGTTTTTT. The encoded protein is CASSLGGGASTGELFF.